The 20 T cell receptor beta chains below were found in one sample sequenced in a study of blood T cells in healthy people across ages. It was with a sample-barcoded 5' primer and a J-beta primer mix that a second PCR of roughly 7 to 12 cycles was run. MiXCR was run by TCRdb on the 5' RACE reads, yielding one entry per CDR3 protein. Seen here are nearly 800,000 distinct CDR3 sequences, just under 25% observed once, and the top ten hold under 4.5%. In addition, the sample was reused for a study of T cells of mothers and their children.

Sequencing input: blood. These receptors all come from a boy younger than 18 in good health.

V usage is TRBV7-9 and J usage is TRBJ1-4; no clear D gene. CDR3 size: 14 residues. Germline lookup yields CDR1 SEHNR and CDR2 FQNEAQ (reference sequence). Trimming took off 5 bases at V and 12 bases at J, with 19 bases between the two ends. CDR3 DNA: TGTGCCAGCAGCCAACCGACCGGGATCGTAGAACTGTTTTTT. As protein: CASSQPTGIVELFF.

This clonotype was picked up a small number of times. This rearrangement joins TRBV6-4 to TRBJ1-2; 8 positions agree with TRBD1. CDR1 and CDR2 from the germline V gene are MRHNA and SNTAGT. The CDR3 has 13 amino acids. J gave up 3 bases and V 6 bases, and 3 bases lay outside the gene matches. The CDR3 DNA is TGTGCCAGCAGCGACAGGGGACACTATGGCTACACCTTC. Amino acids: CASSDRGHYGYTF.

The rearrangement joins TRBV6-1 to TRBJ2-6; D uncertain. V gave up 4 bases and J gave up 0 bases, with 13 bases separating them. CDR1 and CDR2 from the germline V gene are MNHNS and SASEGT. The CDR3 length is 17 residues. The CDR3, as DNA: TGTGCCAGCAGTGTAAACGTAGTACTCTCTGGGGCCAACGTCCTGACTTTC. Protein sequence: CASSVNVVLSGANVLTF.

This clonotype was detected only a few times. One junction end disagrees with the germline gene, perhaps due to a read error. CDR3 sequence: CASSSYNSPLHF. The CDR3 DNA sequence: TGTGCCAGTAGCTCCTATAATTCCCCCCTCCACTTT. The chain joins TRBV19 to TRBJ1-6; D unclear. Germline CDR1 reads LNHDA; CDR2 reads SQIVND (reference sequence). CDR3 length: 12 residues.

This clonotype was seen more than once but under ten times. This chain connects TRBV6-2 or TRBV6-3 to TRBJ2-1; a weak D match, TRBD2 (6 bases). Trimming stripped 6 bases from V and 4 bases from J, with 19 bases between. Germline V gives CDR1 MNHEY, CDR2 SVGEGT. This CDR3 is built from 16 residues. The DNA of the CDR3 is TGTGCCAGCAGCCCCCCAGGGTTAGCGGAGTACAATGAGCAGTTCTTC. It codes for CASSPPGLAEYNEQFF.

The sample holds a few counts of this clonotype. The genes are TRBV29-1 and TRBJ2-1; D is perhaps TRBD2 (6 bases). The germline V gene has CDR1 SQVTM and CDR2 ANQGSEA. The length of the CDR3 is 14 residues. V lost 5 bases, J lost 3 bases, and 14 bases lay in between. CDR3 sequence (DNA): TGCAGCGTTCGAGGAGGGCGAGACTACAATGAGCAGTTCTTC. The encoded protein is CSVRGGRDYNEQFF.

This rearrangement joins TRBV7-2 to TRBJ2-7; D is perhaps TRBD1 (6 bases). CDR1 and CDR2 (germline): SGHTA, FQGNSA. The CDR3 has 15 amino acids. V lost 4 bases and J lost 0, with 13 bases in between. The CDR3 is CASSSRQVTSYEQYF. The CDR3 nucleotides are TGTGCCAGCAGCTCCCGACAGGTTACCTCCTACGAGCAGTACTTC.

This clonotype was detected only a few times. The chain combines TRBV6-2 or TRBV6-3 with TRBJ2-4, with D possibly TRBD1 on 5 matching bases. Trimming pared 4 bases from V and 0 bases from J, leaving 10 bases between. Germline V gene sequence: CDR1 MNHEY, CDR2 SVGEGT. The CDR3 runs to 15 residues. The CDR3 spells CASSSSGIAKNIQYF. The CDR3 nucleotides are TGTGCCAGCAGTTCTTCAGGGATAGCCAAAAACATTCAGTACTTC.

This clonotype was counted ten times or more. This chain joins TRBV5-5 and TRBJ2-1; TRBD2 matches 10 bases. V lost 4 bases, J lost 0 bases, and 4 bases stayed unmatched. The CDR3 contains 16 residues. Germline lookup yields CDR1 SGHKS and CDR2 YYEKEE (reference sequence). CDR3 in amino acids: CASSALAGASYNEQFF. The DNA of the CDR3 is TGTGCCAGCAGCGCTCTAGCGGGGGCCTCCTACAATGAGCAGTTCTTC.

This clonotype appeared once. V and J are TRBV5-5 and TRBJ1-5, with 7 bases matching TRBD1. With 2 bases clipped from V and 3 bases from J, the junction kept 8 bases outside the gene matches. Germline lookup yields CDR1 SGHKS and CDR2 YYEKEE (reference sequence). CDR3 length equals 16 residues. This CDR3 is CASSLAGTAANQPQHF. The CDR3 nucleotides read TGTGCCAGCAGCTTAGCCGGGACAGCCGCCAATCAGCCCCAGCATTTT.

This clonotype was observed a few times. This chain connects TRBV25-1 to TRBJ2-5; D is unclear. This CDR3 has 14 residues. In germline, CDR1 is MGHDK, CDR2 SYGVNS. Trimming removed 0 bases at V and 2 bases at J, with 7 bases between. The CDR3 DNA is TGTGCCAGCAGTGAATATAAAGGACAAGAGACCCAGTACTTC. Its translation is CASSEYKGQETQYF.

The chain recombines TRBV20-1 with TRBJ2-7; 7 bases fit TRBD1. V was clipped by 3 bases and J by 6 bases; unmatched bases: 5. CDR1 is DFQATT and CDR2 is SNEGSKA in the germline V gene (reference sequence). The CDR3 sequence is 12 residues long. The CDR3 protein is CSARGQKSEQYF. Written as DNA, the CDR3 is TGCAGTGCTAGGGGACAGAAGAGCGAGCAGTACTTC.

This chain connects TRBV2 to TRBJ1-1, with D unresolved. The CDR3 length is 12 residues. V shed 6 bases and J shed 7 bases, with 12 bases lying between them. Germline V gene lookup returns CDR1 SNHLY and CDR2 FYNNEI. The CDR3 DNA reads as TGTGCCAGCAGCCTTTTTACCCATGAAGCTTTCTTT. Translating gives CASSLFTHEAFF. Complete variable domain (other parts from reference TRBV2 and TRBJ1-1): EPEVTQTPSHQVTQMGQEVILRCVPISNHLYFYWYRQILGQKVEFLVSFYNNEISEKSEIFDDQFSVERPDGSNFTLKIRSTKLEDSAMYFCASSLFTHEAFFGQGTRLTVV.

This clonotype was counted a few times. This chain uses TRBV9 with TRBJ2-2; no clear D. CDR3 length equals 16 residues. The V end lost 3 bases, the J end lost 3 bases, and 15 bases lay between the germline ends. Germline lookup yields CDR1 SGDLS and CDR2 YYNGEE. The CDR3 region has the DNA TGTGCCAGCAGCGAACCCGAGCACACGCACACCGGGGAGCTGTTTTTT. Protein product: CASSEPEHTHTGELFF.

This chain joins TRBV12-3 or TRBV12-4 and TRBJ2-7; D is uncertain. The CDR3 consists of 16 residues. The V and J ends lost 0 bases and 4 bases respectively, with 16 bases between them. Written as DNA, the CDR3 is TGTGCCAGCAGTTTAGCGTTAGTTACAGCCAATTACGAGCAGTACTTC. Translation gives CASSLALVTANYEQYF.

J is TRBJ2-5 and V is TRBV20-1, with D unresolved. The V end was cut by 5 bases, the J end by 5 bases, with 18 bases between. The length of the CDR3 is 14 residues. Germline loops: CDR1 DFQATT, CDR2 SNEGSKA (reference sequence). Written as DNA, the CDR3 is TGCAGTGCTCCGAACTTAGGTATCGGGGAGACCCAGTACTTC. Its translation is CSAPNLGIGETQYF.

The J gene is TRBJ2-4, the V gene TRBV4-3; TRBD1 aligns across 8 bases. This CDR3 contains 14 residues. Germline V lookup: CDR1 LGHNA, CDR2 YSLEER. V trimming: 1 base; J trimming: 10 bases; junction bases outside the gene matches: 6. CDR3 nucleotides: TGCGCCAGCAGCCAAGCGAGACAGGGGAGGATTCAGTACTTC. Amino acids: CASSQARQGRIQYF.

CDR3 coding DNA: TGTGCCAGCAGCGATGAAAGCGGTGGGGGGGTATTGTACGAGCAGTACTTC. Protein: CASSDESGGGVLYEQYF. This chain links TRBV28 with TRBJ2-7, with TRBD2 matching 7 bases. J lost 4 bases, V lost 6 bases, and 18 bases had no gene match. Germline V lookup: CDR1 MDHEN, CDR2 SYDVKM. This CDR3 comprises 17 residues.

The chain uses TRBV20-1 and TRBJ2-7; D possibly corresponds to TRBD2 (7 bases). The CDR3 has 12 amino acids. The V gene's germline CDR1 is DFQATT and CDR2 SNEGSKA (reference sequence). Trimming pared 1 base from V and 13 bases from J, leaving 17 bases between. CDR3 sequence (DNA): TGCAGTGCTAGAGCTGAGGGGGGGGCAGGTTACTTC. Its translation is CSARAEGGAGYF.

Details on this clonotype: A read error may produce the germline difference seen at one junction end. The V and J genes are TRBV2 and TRBJ2-6, with D maybe TRBD1 (5 bases). The CDR3 is made up of 13 amino acids. Germline-derived CDR1 and CDR2 are SNHLY and FYNNEI. CDR3 in DNA: TGTGCCAGCAGTGGCTCTGGGGCCAACGTCCAGACTTTC. Amino acid sequence: CASSGSGANVQTF.